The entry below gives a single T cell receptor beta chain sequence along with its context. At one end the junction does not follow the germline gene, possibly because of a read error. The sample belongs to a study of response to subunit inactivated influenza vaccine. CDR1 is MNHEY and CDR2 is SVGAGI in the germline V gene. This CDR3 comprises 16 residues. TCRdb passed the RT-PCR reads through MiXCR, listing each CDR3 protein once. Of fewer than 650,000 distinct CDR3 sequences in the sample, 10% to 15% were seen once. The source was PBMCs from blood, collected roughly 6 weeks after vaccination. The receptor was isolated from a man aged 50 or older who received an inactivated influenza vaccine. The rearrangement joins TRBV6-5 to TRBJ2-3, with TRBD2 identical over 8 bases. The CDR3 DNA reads TGTCCCAGCAGTTATTATAATAGCGGGATCGCAGATACGCAGTATTTT. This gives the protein CPSSYYNSGIADTQYF.